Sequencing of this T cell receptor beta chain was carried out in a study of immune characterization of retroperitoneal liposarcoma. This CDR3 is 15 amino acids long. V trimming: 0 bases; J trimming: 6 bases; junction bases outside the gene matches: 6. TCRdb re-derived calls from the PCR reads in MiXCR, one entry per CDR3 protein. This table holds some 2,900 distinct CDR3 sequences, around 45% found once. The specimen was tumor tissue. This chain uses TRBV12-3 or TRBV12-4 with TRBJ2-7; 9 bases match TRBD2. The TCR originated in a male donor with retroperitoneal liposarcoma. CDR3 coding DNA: TGTGCCAGCAGTTTAGCTAGCGGGAGTCTCGGCGAGCAGTACTTC. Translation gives CASSLASGSLGEQYF.